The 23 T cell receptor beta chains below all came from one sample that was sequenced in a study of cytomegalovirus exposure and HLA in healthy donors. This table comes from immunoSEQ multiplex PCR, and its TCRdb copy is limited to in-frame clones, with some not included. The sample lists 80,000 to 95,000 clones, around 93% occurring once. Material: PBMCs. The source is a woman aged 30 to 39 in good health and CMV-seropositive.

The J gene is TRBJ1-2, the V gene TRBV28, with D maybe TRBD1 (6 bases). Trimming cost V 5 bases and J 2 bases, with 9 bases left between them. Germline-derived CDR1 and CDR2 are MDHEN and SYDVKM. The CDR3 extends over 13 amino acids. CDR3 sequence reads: CASSRTANYGYTF. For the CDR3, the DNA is TGTGCCAGCAGTCGGACAGCGAACTATGGCTACACCTTC.

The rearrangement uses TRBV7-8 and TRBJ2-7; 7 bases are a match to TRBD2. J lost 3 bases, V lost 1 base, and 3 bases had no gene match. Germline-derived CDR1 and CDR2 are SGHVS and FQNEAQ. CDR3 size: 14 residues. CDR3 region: CASSLGTSNYEQYF. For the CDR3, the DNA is TGTGCCAGCAGCTTAGGGACTAGTAACTACGAGCAGTACTTC.

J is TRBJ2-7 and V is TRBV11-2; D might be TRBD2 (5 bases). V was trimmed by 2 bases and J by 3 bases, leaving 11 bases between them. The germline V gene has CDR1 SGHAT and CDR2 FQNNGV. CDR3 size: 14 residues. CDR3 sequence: CASSLTPSNYEQYF. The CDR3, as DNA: TGTGCCAGCAGCTTAACTCCTAGCAACTACGAGCAGTACTTC. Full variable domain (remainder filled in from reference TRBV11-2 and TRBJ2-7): EAGVAQSPRYKIIEKRQSVAFWCNPISGHATLYWYQQILGQGPKLLIQFQNNGVVDDSQLPKDRFSAERLKGVDSTLKIQPAKLEDSAVYLCASSLTPSNYEQYFGPGTRLTVT.

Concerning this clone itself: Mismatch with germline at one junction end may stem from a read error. The CDR3 spells CASSLWGLAGNSYGQYF. The CDR3 nucleotides read TGCGCCAGCAGCTTGTGGGGACTAGCGGGGAACTCCTACGGGCAGTACTTC. V usage is TRBV5-1 and J usage is TRBJ2-7; 13 bases agree with TRBD2. This CDR3 comprises 17 residues. Germline CDR1 is SGHRS and CDR2 is YFSETQ.

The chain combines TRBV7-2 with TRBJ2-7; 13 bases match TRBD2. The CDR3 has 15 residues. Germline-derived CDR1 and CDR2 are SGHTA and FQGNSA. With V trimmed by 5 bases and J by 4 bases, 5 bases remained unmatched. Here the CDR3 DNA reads TGTGCCAGCAGCGCCGGACTAGCGGGAGTGTACGAGCAGTACTTC. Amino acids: CASSAGLAGVYEQYF.

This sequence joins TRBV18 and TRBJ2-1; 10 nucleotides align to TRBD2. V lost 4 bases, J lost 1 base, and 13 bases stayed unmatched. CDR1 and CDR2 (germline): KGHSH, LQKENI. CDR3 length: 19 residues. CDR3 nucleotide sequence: TGTGCCAGCTCACGAATGGCCCTAGCGGGAGAGAGTTCCTACAATGAGCAGTTCTTC. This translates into CASSRMALAGESSYNEQFF. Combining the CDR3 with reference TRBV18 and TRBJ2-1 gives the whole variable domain NAGVMQNPRHLVRRRGQEARLRCSPMKGHSHVYWYRQLPEEGLKFMVYLQKENIIDESGMPKERFSAEFPKEGPSILRIQQVVRGDSAAYFCASSRMALAGESSYNEQFFGPGTRLTVL.

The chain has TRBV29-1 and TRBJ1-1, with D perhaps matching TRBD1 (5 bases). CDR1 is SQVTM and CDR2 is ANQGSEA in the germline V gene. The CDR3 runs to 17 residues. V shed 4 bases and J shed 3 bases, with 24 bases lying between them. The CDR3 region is CSVAPRGRSGGYTEAFF. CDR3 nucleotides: TGCAGCGTTGCCCCCCGGGGTCGTTCGGGGGGTTACACTGAAGCTTTCTTT.

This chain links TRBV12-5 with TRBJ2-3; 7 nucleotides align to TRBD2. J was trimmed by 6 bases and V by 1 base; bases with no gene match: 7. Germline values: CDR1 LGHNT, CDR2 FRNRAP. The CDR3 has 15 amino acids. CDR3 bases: TGTGCTAGTGGTTTGGCCGGGAGGTCAGGGGATACGCAGTATTTT. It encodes CASGLAGRSGDTQYF.

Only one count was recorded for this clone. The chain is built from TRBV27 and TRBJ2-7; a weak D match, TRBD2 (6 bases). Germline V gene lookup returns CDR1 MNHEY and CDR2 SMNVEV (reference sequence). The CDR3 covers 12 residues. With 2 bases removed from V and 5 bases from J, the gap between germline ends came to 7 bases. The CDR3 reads CASSLGGNEQYF. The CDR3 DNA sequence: TGTGCCAGCAGTTTAGGGGGGAACGAGCAGTACTTC.

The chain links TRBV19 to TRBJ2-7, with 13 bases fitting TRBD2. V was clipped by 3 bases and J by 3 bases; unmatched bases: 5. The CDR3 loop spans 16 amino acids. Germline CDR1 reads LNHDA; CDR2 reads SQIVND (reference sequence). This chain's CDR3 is CASSIETSGRNYEQYF. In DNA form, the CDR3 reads TGTGCCAGTAGTATCGAGACTAGCGGGAGGAACTACGAGCAGTACTTC. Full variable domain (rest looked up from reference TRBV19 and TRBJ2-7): DGGITQSPKYLFRKEGQNVTLSCEQNLNHDAMYWYRQDPGQGLRLIYYSQIVNDFQKGDIAEGYSVSREKKESFPLTVTSAQKNPTAFYLCASSIETSGRNYEQYFGPGTRLTVT.

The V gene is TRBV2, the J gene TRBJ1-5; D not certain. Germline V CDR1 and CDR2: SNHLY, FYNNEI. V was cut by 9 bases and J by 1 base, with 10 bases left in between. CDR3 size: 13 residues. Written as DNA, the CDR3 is TGTGCCAGTACTAGACTGAGCAATCAGCCCCAGCATTTT. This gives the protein CASTRLSNQPQHF.

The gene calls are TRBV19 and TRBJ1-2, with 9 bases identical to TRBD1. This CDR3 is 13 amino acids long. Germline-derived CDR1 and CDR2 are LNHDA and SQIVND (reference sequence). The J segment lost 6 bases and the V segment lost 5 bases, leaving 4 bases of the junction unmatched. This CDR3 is CASSPRTGDGYTF. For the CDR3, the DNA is TGTGCCAGTAGTCCACGGACAGGGGATGGCTACACCTTC.

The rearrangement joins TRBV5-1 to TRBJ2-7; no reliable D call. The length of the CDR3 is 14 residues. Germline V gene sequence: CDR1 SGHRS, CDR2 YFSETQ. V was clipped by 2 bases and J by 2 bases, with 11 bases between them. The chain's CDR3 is CASSLRSIAYEQYF. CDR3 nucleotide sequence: TGCGCCAGCAGCTTACGTAGCATAGCCTACGAGCAGTACTTC.

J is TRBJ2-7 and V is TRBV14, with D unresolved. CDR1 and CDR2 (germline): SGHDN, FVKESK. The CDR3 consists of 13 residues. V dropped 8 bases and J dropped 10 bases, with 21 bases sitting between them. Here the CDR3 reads CASSTSRVAHQYF. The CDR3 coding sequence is TGTGCCAGCTCAACCTCCCGGGTCGCACATCAGTACTTC.

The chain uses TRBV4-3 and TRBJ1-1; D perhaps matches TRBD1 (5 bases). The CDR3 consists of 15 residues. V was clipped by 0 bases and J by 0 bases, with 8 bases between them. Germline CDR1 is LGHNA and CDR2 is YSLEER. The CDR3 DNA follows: TGCGCCAGCAGCCAAGACAGGGAAGTGAACACTGAAGCTTTCTTT. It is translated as CASSQDREVNTEAFF.

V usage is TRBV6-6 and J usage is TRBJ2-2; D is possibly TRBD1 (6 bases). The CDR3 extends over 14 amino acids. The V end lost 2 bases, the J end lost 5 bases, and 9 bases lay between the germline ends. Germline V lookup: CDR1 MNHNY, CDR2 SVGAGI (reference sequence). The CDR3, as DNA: TGTGCCAGCAGTTACACCCAGGGGACCGGGGAGCTGTTTTTT. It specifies CASSYTQGTGELFF.

DNA of the CDR3: TGTGCCAGCAGTCTGGTACTCGGGGTATTAGTCACTGAAGCTTTCTTT. Its protein is CASSLVLGVLVTEAFF. The chain has TRBV28 and TRBJ1-1, with unresolved D. Germline CDR1 reads MDHEN; CDR2 reads SYDVKM. Trimming pared 5 bases from V and 4 bases from J, leaving 20 bases between. This CDR3 comprises 16 residues.

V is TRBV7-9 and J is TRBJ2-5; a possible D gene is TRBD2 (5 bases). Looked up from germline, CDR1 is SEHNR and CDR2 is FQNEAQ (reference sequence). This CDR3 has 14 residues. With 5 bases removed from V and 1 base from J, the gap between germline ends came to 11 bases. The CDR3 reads CASSLSGAQETQYF. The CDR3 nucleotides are TGTGCCAGCAGCCTCAGCGGAGCCCAAGAGACCCAGTACTTC.

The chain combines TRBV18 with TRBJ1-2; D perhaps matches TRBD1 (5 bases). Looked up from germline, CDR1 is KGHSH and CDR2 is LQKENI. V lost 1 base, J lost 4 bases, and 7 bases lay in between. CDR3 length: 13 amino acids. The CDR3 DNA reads TGTGCCAGCTCACCACGCGGGGGCTATGGCTACACCTTC. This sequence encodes CASSPRGGYGYTF.

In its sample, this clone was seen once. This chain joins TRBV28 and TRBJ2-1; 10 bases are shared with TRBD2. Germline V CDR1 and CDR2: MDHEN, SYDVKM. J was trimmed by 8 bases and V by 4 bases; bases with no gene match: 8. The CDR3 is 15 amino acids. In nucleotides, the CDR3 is TGTGCCAGCAGTTCGCCTAGCGGGAGTTCGGATGAGCAGTTCTTC. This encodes CASSSPSGSSDEQFF.

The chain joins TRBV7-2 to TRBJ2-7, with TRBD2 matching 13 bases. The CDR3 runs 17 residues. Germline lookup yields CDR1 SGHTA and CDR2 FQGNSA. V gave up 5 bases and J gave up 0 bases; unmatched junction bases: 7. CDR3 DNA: TGTGCCAGCAGCGCGCTAAGGACTAGCGGGAGCTCCTACGAGCAGTACTTC. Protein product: CASSALRTSGSSYEQYF.

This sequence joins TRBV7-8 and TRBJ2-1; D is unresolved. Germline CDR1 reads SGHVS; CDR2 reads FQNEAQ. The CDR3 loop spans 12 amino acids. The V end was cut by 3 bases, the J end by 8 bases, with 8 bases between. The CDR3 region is CASSFSIDEQFF. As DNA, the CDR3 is TGTGCCAGCAGCTTCTCTATCGATGAGCAGTTCTTC. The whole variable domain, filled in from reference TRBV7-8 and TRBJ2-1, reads GAGVSQSPRYKVAKRGQDVALRCDPISGHVSLFWYQQALGQGPEFLTYFQNEAQLDKSGLPSDRFFAERPEGSVSTLKIQRTQQEDSAVYLCASSFSIDEQFFGPGTRLTVL.

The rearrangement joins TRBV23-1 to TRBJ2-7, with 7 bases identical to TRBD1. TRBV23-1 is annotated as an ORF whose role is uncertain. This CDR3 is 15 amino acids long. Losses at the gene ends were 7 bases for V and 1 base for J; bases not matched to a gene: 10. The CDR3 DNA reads TGCGCCAGCATCCCGACAGGGATCGGATCCTACGAGCAGTACTTC. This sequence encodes CASIPTGIGSYEQYF.